The source of this T cell receptor beta chain is a study of T cell repertoires in cytomegalovirus infection (dated by TCRdb to between 2018 and 2021). About the investigation overall: The peptide stimulations were aimed at well-studied HLA-B-restricted epitopes as well as recently identified HLA-C-restricted CMV epitopes, whose presentation resists viral immunomodulation. The HLA type of each donor mattered for the analysis, because public TCR beta signatures pointed to carriage of CMV infection along with the matching HLA type.

The CDR3, cysteine through phenylalanine, is 14 amino acids long. Only the CDR3 DNA is retained, 42 bases long and in frame from the first base. CDR1 and CDR2, looked up from the germline V gene (reference sequence), are MNHEY and SMNVEV. The V end gives up 3 bases and the J end 6 bases, leaving 5 bases in the junction not matched to a gene. The research as a whole found: In both this cohort and an independent cohort of 350 to 400 donors, the cumulative frequency of public TCR beta family members distinguished carriers of CMV infection plus the relevant HLA type. The ex vivo response was dominated by HLA-C-restricted CMV-specific TCR beta clonotypes, which also provided the single most frequent clonotype in two of eight donors.

Data came from an Illumina HiSeq 1500. The public reads were run again by TCRdb, first through fastp at Q25 and then through MiXCR, and only productive beta chains were kept. Each CDR3 protein gets just one entry, which takes the most common genes and DNA from the rows behind it. This sample holds 45,000 to 50,000 distinct CDR3 sequences; roughly a fifth were observed only once. Of the sample, about 53% falls within the top ten clones. Read against the paper, the sample's treatment or condition label means: in vitro stimulation with specific CMV peptide epitopes to enrich CMV-specific T cells. A remark on this clonotype: The antigen this receptor binds is unknown. Base qualities are not recorded, but no much larger clone differs from it by a single base.

This sequence uses TRBV27 and TRBJ1-5, with 7 bases matching TRBD1. The input for sequencing was CD8+ T cells from cultured PBMCs, taken from culture after CMV antigen stimulation. The TCR sequence derives from a human donor in good health (CMV status not recorded). Some clones in this sample may be carry-over from other donors' samples. In nucleotides, the sequence is TGTGCCAGCAGTTTTACAGGGGCGGGTCAGCCCCAGCATTTT. Its translation reads: CASSFTGAGQPQHF.